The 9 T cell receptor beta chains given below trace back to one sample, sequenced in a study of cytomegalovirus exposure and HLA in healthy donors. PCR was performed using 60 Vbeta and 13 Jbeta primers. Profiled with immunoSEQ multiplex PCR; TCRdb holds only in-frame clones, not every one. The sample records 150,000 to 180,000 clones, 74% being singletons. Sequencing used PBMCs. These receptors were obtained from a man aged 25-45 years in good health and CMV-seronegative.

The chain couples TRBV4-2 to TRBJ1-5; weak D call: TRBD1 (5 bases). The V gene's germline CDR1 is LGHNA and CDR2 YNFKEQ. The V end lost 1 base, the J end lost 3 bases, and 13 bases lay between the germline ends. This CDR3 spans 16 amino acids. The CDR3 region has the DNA TGTGCCAGCAGCCAAGTTGGTGACAGCTCCAATCAGCCCCAGCATTTT. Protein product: CASSQVGDSSNQPQHF.

The chain's CDR3 is CASSELDRVGGYTF. The DNA of the CDR3 is TGTGCCAGCAGTGAACTTGACAGGGTTGGTGGCTACACCTTC. The V call is TRBV2, the J call TRBJ1-2; TRBD1 agrees at 7 bases. The CDR3 is 14 amino acids. Trimming took 2 bases from V and 7 from J; bases not matched to a gene: 7. Germline V gene data show CDR1 as SNHLY and CDR2 as FYNNEI.

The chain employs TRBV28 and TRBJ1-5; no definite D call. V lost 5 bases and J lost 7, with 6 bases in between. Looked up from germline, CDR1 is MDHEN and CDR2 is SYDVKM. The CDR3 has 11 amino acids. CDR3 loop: CASSVEQPQHF. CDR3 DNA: TGTGCCAGCAGTGTTGAGCAGCCCCAGCATTTT.

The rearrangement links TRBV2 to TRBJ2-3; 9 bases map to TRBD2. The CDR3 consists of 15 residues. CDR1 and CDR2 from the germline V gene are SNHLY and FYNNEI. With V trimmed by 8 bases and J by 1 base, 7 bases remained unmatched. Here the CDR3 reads CASAARLAGTDTQYF. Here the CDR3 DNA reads TGTGCCAGCGCCGCCAGACTAGCGGGCACAGATACGCAGTATTTT.

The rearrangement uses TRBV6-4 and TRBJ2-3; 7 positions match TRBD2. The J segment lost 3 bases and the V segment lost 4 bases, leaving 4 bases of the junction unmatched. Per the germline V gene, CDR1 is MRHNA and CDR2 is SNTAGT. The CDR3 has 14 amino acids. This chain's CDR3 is CASSAGLGTDTQYF. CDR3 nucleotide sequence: TGTGCCAGCAGTGCTGGACTAGGAACAGATACGCAGTATTTT.

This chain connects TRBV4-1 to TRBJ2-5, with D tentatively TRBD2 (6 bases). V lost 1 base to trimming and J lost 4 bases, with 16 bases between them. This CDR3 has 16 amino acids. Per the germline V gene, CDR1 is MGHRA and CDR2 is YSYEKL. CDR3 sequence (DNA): TGCGCCAGCAGCCAAGTAGGCCTGTCGGGGGTAGAGACCCAGTACTTC. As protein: CASSQVGLSGVETQYF.

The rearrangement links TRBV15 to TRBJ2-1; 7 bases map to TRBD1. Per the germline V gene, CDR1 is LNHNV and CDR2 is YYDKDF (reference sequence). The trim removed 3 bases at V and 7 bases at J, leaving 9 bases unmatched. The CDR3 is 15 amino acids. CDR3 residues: CATSRRQGFGNEQFF. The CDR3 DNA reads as TGTGCCACCAGCAGGAGACAGGGATTTGGGAATGAGCAGTTCTTC. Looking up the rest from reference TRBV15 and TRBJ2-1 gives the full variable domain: DAMVIQNPRYQVTQFGKPVTLSCSQTLNHNVMYWYQQKSSQAPKLLFHYYDKDFNNEADTPDNFQSRRPNTSFCFLDIRSPGLGDTAMYLCATSRRQGFGNEQFFGPGTRLTVL.

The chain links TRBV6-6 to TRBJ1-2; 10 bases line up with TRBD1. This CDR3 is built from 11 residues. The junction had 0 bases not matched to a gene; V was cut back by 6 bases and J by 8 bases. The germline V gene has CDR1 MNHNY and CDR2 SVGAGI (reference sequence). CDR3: CASRTGGGYTF. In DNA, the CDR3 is TGTGCCAGCAGGACAGGGGGCGGCTACACCTTC.

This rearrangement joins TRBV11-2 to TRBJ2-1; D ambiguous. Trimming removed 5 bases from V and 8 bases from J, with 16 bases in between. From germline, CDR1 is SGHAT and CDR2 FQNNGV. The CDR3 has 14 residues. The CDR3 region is CASSPRLSVDEQFF. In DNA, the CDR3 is TGTGCCAGCAGCCCCCGACTTTCAGTTGATGAGCAGTTCTTC.